The entry below describes one T cell receptor beta chain. Its antigen is as yet unknown. The sample is drawn from a study of cytomegalovirus exposure and HLA in healthy donors. PCR primers comprised 60 Vbeta and 13 Jbeta primers. TCRdb's table, derived via immunoSEQ multiplex PCR, lists solely in-frame clones and lacks some. Of 150,000 to 250,000 clones in the sample, almost 85% were seen once. Whole-study findings and limits: TRBV6-2, TRBV6-3 and some other V segments were excluded as indistinguishable. Fewer N-insertions (relative to the approximately 700-donor mean) were reportedly seen in an Asian-associated ancestry cluster in a later analysis.

Healthy bone marrow donors formed the donor group. The CDR3 is 19 residues long. V was pared by 1 base and J by 7 bases, with 26 bases between. Germline assignment: CDR1 MGHRA and CDR2 YSYEKL. The rearrangement links TRBV4-1 to TRBJ2-1, with D possibly TRBD2 on 7 matching bases. Sequencing used PBMCs. The clonotype comes from a woman aged 50 to 60 in good health and CMV-seronegative. CDR3 residues: CASSQGHERGAGDRNEQFF. In DNA, the CDR3 is TGCGCCAGCAGCCAAGGCCACGAGAGGGGGGCGGGAGATAGGAATGAGCAGTTCTTC.